A single sample is the source of the 4 T cell receptor beta chains below, sequenced in a study of identical twins' blood T cells (dated by TCRdb to about 2013). The library was generated by 5' RACE. The sequencer listed for this sample is Illumina Genome Analyzer IIx. TCRdb took the public reads, trimmed them with fastp at Q25, ran MiXCR for clone calling and kept in-frame beta chains. Each CDR3 protein gets just one entry, which takes the most common genes and DNA from the rows behind it. This sample lists fewer than 450,000 distinct CDR3 sequences; roughly 28% were detected once. The ten top clones hold 5.5% to 7% of the sample. The sequenced material came from PBMCs. These receptors all stem from a woman aged 18-49 years in good health.

This clonotype was counted only a few times. J is TRBJ1-2 and V is TRBV20-1; maybe TRBD1 (5 bases). From germline, CDR1 is DFQATT and CDR2 SNEGSKA (reference sequence). Trimming stripped 5 bases from V and 0 bases from J, with 13 bases between. The CDR3 runs to 14 residues. The CDR3 DNA reads TGCAGTGCTCCACAGATGACAGCTAACTATGGCTACACCTTC. It codes for CSAPQMTANYGYTF.

This clonotype was detected once. The rearrangement uses TRBV12-5 and TRBJ1-1; no clear D gene. Germline CDR1 is LGHNT and CDR2 is FRNRAP. The CDR3 is made up of 13 amino acids. Deletions cut 6 bases from V and 1 base from J, with 9 bases between. The CDR3 DNA sequence: TGTGCTAGTGGCCGCGGGAGGAACACTGAAGCTTTCTTT. Protein product: CASGRGRNTEAFF.

This clonotype was found a few times. The chain employs TRBV20-1 and TRBJ1-1; D possibly corresponds to TRBD1 (5 bases). The CDR3 totals 13 residues. The germline V gene has CDR1 DFQATT and CDR2 SNEGSKA (reference sequence). Written as DNA, the CDR3 is TGCACCATTGGGGGGGGAATCAACACTGAAGCTTTCTTT. Protein sequence: CTIGGGINTEAFF.

This clonotype was seen more than once but under ten times. This chain joins TRBV2 and TRBJ2-7; 9 bases are shared with TRBD2. Trimming removed 1 base from V and 4 bases from J; junction bases left unmatched: 5. CDR1 SNHLY and CDR2 FYNNEI come from the germline V gene. The CDR3 spans 15 residues. In DNA, the CDR3 is TGTGCCAGCAGTGAAGAAAGTAGCGGGGGTTACGAGCAGTACTTC. This encodes CASSEESSGGYEQYF.